One and the same sample provided the 22 T cell receptor beta chains below, sequenced in a study of vaccination and CD4 T cells after COVID-19. For these receptors, no antigen is known. Documented time point: late sampling 161 to 241 days after vaccination in a few convalescent patients. Treatment meaning: roughly 10-day PBMC culture with coronavirus spike peptide pools or control peptides (ViraFEST assay). The Oncomine TCR Beta short-read assay sequenced DNA from cultured CD4+ T cells. TCRdb analysed the PCR reads with MiXCR anew, one entry per CDR3 protein. The sample consists of around 27,000 distinct CDR3 sequences, 28% of them appearing once. This material consisted of CD4+ T cells from blood, cultured in vitro, taken about 7 months after SARS-CoV-2 vaccination. These TCRs come from a human donor who had recovered from COVID-19.

V is TRBV6-1 and J is TRBJ2-7; TRBD1 aligns across 10 bases. The V segment lost 7 bases and the J segment 5 bases; nucleotides outside the gene matches: 8. Looked up from germline, CDR1 is MNHNS and CDR2 is SASEGT. The CDR3 totals 14 residues. The CDR3 sequence is CASTQTGGRNEQYF. The CDR3 DNA is TGTGCCAGCACCCAGACAGGGGGCCGCAACGAGCAGTACTTC.

This clonotype was seen only a few times. The chain combines TRBV7-9 with TRBJ2-3; tentative D call: TRBD2 (7 bases). V was trimmed by 2 bases and J by 1 base, leaving 16 bases between them. CDR3 size: 17 residues. The germline V gene encodes CDR1 SEHNR and CDR2 FQNEAQ (reference sequence). CDR3 in amino acids: CASSLLGGRGRTDTQYF. The CDR3 region has the DNA TGTGCCAGCAGCTTACTGGGGGGGCGGGGTCGCACAGATACGCAGTATTTT.

The chain recombines TRBV19 with TRBJ1-6, with D unresolved. The CDR3 contains 14 residues. The germline CDR1 and CDR2 sequences are LNHDA and SQIVND (reference sequence). With 2 bases removed from V and 7 bases from J, the gap between germline ends came to 9 bases. The CDR3 reads CASSIRQQNSPLHF. The CDR3 region has the DNA TGTGCCAGTAGTATAAGACAACAGAATTCACCCCTCCACTTT.

This chain links TRBV20-1 with TRBJ1-5; no clear D. This CDR3 comprises 15 residues. Trimming pared 1 base from V and 4 bases from J, leaving 14 bases between. Germline V CDR1 and CDR2: DFQATT, SNEGSKA (reference sequence). The CDR3 bases are TGCAGTGCTAGAGGGACCTTCCGGCCTAATCAGCCCCAGCATTTT. This translates into CSARGTFRPNQPQHF.

The sample holds a few counts of this clonotype. This chain joins TRBV28 and TRBJ1-2, with 11 bases identical to TRBD1. The germline gives CDR1 MDHEN, CDR2 SYDVKM. This CDR3 comprises 16 residues. J was trimmed by 5 bases and V by 4 bases; bases with no gene match: 9. The DNA for the CDR3 is TGTGCCAGCAGTTCCCCGGACAGGGGGCATTGGTATGGCTACACCTTC. Protein: CASSSPDRGHWYGYTF.

The chain couples TRBV20-1 to TRBJ2-3, with 8 nucleotides matching TRBD1. The CDR3 loop spans 13 amino acids. Germline V CDR1 and CDR2: DFQATT, SNEGSKA (reference sequence). Trimming at V came to 6 bases and at J to 3 bases, leaving 5 bases not matched to a gene. This CDR3 reads CSANRGRTDTQYF. The CDR3, as DNA: TGCAGTGCCAACAGGGGGAGGACAGATACGCAGTATTTT.

The chain joins TRBV20-1 to TRBJ2-1, with D tentatively TRBD1 (6 bases). Germline V gene lookup returns CDR1 DFQATT and CDR2 SNEGSKA (reference sequence). With 6 bases removed from V and 6 bases from J, the gap between germline ends came to 21 bases. This CDR3 is 15 amino acids long. The CDR3 nucleotides read TGCAGTGCCCGAGAGACCCGCAGGGGTGCCAATGAGCAGTTCTTC. This sequence encodes CSARETRRGANEQFF.

This clonotype has a handful of counts. This chain connects TRBV10-3 to TRBJ2-7, with D perhaps TRBD2 (5 bases). There are 15 residues in the CDR3. Germline V lookup: CDR1 ENHRY, CDR2 SYGVKD. V shed 4 bases and J shed 2 bases, with 15 bases lying between them. The CDR3 loop is CAISGAEGLPYEQYF. CDR3 nucleotides: TGTGCCATCAGTGGGGCCGAGGGATTGCCCTACGAGCAGTACTTC.

The gene calls are TRBV18 and TRBJ2-7, with D perhaps TRBD1 (6 bases). This CDR3 comprises 17 residues. Germline CDR1 is KGHSH and CDR2 is LQKENI. Trimming pared 3 bases from V and 2 bases from J, leaving 20 bases between. DNA for the CDR3: TGTGCCAGCTCACCCAACTTGGGAACAGGGCCTACCTACGAGCAGTACTTC. It is translated as CASSPNLGTGPTYEQYF. The whole variable domain, remainder taken from reference TRBV18 and TRBJ2-7, is NAGVMQNPRHLVRRRGQEARLRCSPMKGHSHVYWYRQLPEEGLKFMVYLQKENIIDESGMPKERFSAEFPKEGPSILRIQQVVRGDSAAYFCASSPNLGTGPTYEQYFGPGTRLTVT.

This clonotype occurred a few times. The chain carries TRBV20-1 and TRBJ2-5, with 8 bases matching TRBD2. The CDR3 covers 17 residues. The V and J ends lost 0 bases and 4 bases, in that order; junction bases with no gene match: 13. Germline CDR1 reads DFQATT; CDR2 reads SNEGSKA (reference sequence). CDR3 sequence reads: CSARDSFGGRPGETQYF. The CDR3 DNA is TGCAGTGCTAGAGATTCGTTTGGCGGGAGGCCGGGAGAGACCCAGTACTTC.

The chain employs TRBV6-1 and TRBJ1-1; D call uncertain. V lost 2 bases and J 9 bases, leaving 13 bases between the germline ends. The CDR3 loop spans 13 amino acids. Germline loops: CDR1 MNHNS, CDR2 SASEGT. The CDR3, as DNA: TGTGCCAGCAGTGAAAAGGTCCCCCCTAAAGCTTTCTTT. Residues: CASSEKVPPKAFF.

The V gene is TRBV12-3 or TRBV12-4, the J gene TRBJ1-5; D gene uncertain. The V end was cut by 6 bases, the J end by 7 bases, with 10 bases between. The CDR3 loop spans 12 amino acids. CDR3 amino acids: CASSLISQPQHF. The CDR3 bases are TGTGCCAGCAGCCTGATTAGCCAGCCCCAGCATTTT.

This clonotype was picked up a small number of times. V and J are TRBV20-1 and TRBJ2-7, with D possibly matching TRBD2 (5 bases). CDR3 length: 16 amino acids. The V end lost 1 base, the J end lost 0 bases, and 16 bases lay between the germline ends. CDR1 and CDR2 (germline): DFQATT, SNEGSKA (reference sequence). CDR3 sequence reads: CSARGMEDLSSYEQYF. The CDR3 nucleotides read TGCAGTGCTAGAGGGATGGAGGACTTGAGCTCCTACGAGCAGTACTTC.

This CDR3 reads CASSRQNSGANVLTF. The CDR3 coding sequence is TGTGCCAGCAGTCGACAGAACTCTGGGGCCAACGTCCTGACTTTC. The gene calls are TRBV11-1 and TRBJ2-6; tentatively, D is TRBD1 (5 bases). Trimming removed 6 bases at V and 0 bases at J, with 9 bases between. The CDR3 loop spans 15 amino acids. Per the germline V gene, CDR1 is SGHAT and CDR2 is FQDESV (reference sequence).

This rearrangement joins TRBV7-2 to TRBJ1-3; D gene uncertain. V dropped 1 base and J dropped 0 bases, with 4 bases sitting between them. This CDR3 contains 14 residues. Germline CDR1 reads SGHTA; CDR2 reads FQGNSA. This CDR3 reads CASSLDYSGNTIYF. The CDR3 nucleotides are TGTGCCAGCAGCTTAGACTACTCTGGAAACACCATATATTTT.

This clonotype occurred a few times. The genes are TRBV6-1 and TRBJ2-7; no clear D. Germline V lookup: CDR1 MNHNS, CDR2 SASEGT. The CDR3 length is 13 residues. Trimming cost V 4 bases and J 0 bases, with 7 bases left between them. CDR3 region: CASSGRSSYEQYF. The CDR3 coding sequence is TGTGCCAGCAGTGGGAGAAGCTCCTACGAGCAGTACTTC.

The CDR3 DNA is TGTGCCAGCAGCTTCAGGGGAGGGAGCAGCAATCAGCCCCAGCATTTT. This codes for CASSFRGGSSNQPQHF. V usage is TRBV5-5 and J usage is TRBJ1-5, with a possible D match to TRBD1 (6 bases). Trimming removed 2 bases at V and 1 base at J, with 13 bases between. CDR3 length: 16 residues. Germline-derived CDR1 and CDR2 are SGHKS and YYEKEE (reference sequence). The complete variable domain, with remaining parts taken from reference TRBV5-5 and TRBJ1-5, reads DAGVTQSPTHLIKTRGQQVTLRCSPISGHKSVSWYQQVLGQGPQFIFQYYEKEERGRGNFPDRFSARQFPNYSSELNVNALLLGDSALYLCASSFRGGSSNQPQHFGDGTRLSIL.

This chain connects TRBV11-1 to TRBJ1-1; no firm D call. V lost 1 base and J lost 1, with 7 bases in between. The CDR3 extends over 14 amino acids. Germline assignment: CDR1 SGHAT and CDR2 FQDESV (reference sequence). The CDR3 reads CASSLVVPNTEAFF. CDR3 nucleotides: TGTGCCAGCAGCTTAGTAGTCCCGAACACTGAAGCTTTCTTT. Full variable domain (missing parts from reference TRBV11-1 and TRBJ1-1): EAEVAQSPRYKITEKSQAVAFWCDPISGHATLYWYRQILGQGPELLVQFQDESVVDDSQLPKDRFSAERLKGVDSTLKIQPAELGDSAMYLCASSLVVPNTEAFFGQGTRLTVV.

This clonotype was counted only a few times. This chain joins TRBV7-9 and TRBJ1-5, with TRBD1 as a possible D gene (5 bases). CDR3 length: 13 residues. In germline, CDR1 is SEHNR, CDR2 FQNEAQ (reference sequence). V was trimmed by 7 bases and J by 3 bases, leaving 10 bases between them. CDR3 protein: CASTRGDNQPQHF. Here the CDR3 DNA reads TGTGCCAGCACCCGAGGGGACAATCAGCCCCAGCATTTT.

The chain has TRBV7-9 and TRBJ2-3; 12 bases fit TRBD2. The V segment lost 1 base and the J segment 4 bases; nucleotides outside the gene matches: 12. In germline, CDR1 is SEHNR, CDR2 FQNEAQ (reference sequence). The CDR3 has 19 amino acids. The CDR3 sequence: CASSLGLAGGTLRADTQYF. The CDR3 DNA reads as TGTGCCAGCAGCTTAGGCCTAGCGGGAGGGACCCTACGAGCAGATACGCAGTATTTT.

This sequence joins TRBV20-1 and TRBJ2-7, with 7 bases identical to TRBD2. The V gene end was trimmed by 2 bases and the J gene end by 5 bases; junction bases not matched to a gene: 6. The CDR3 has 13 residues. Germline V gives CDR1 DFQATT, CDR2 SNEGSKA (reference sequence). The CDR3 DNA sequence: TGCAGTGCTAGAAGACTAGCCTTGAACGAGCAGTACTTC. Protein sequence: CSARRLALNEQYF.

This chain connects TRBV5-1 to TRBJ2-5; D not resolved. The germline gives CDR1 SGHRS, CDR2 YFSETQ. V was pared by 1 base and J by 5 bases, with 9 bases between. The CDR3 length is 13 residues. CDR3 sequence: CASSLTFRETQYF. CDR3 nucleotide sequence: TGCGCCAGCAGCTTGACGTTCCGGGAGACCCAGTACTTC. The variable domain in full, completed from reference TRBV5-1 and TRBJ2-5, reads KAGVTQTPRYLIKTRGQQVTLSCSPISGHRSVSWYQQTPGQGLQFLFEYFSETQRNKGNFPGRFSGRQFSNSRSEMNVSTLELGDSALYLCASSLTFRETQYFGPGTRLLVL.